A single sample gave rise to the 9 T cell receptor beta chains below, sequenced in a study of T cell responses to AZD1222 COVID-19 vaccine. The method was immunoSEQ multiplex PCR; TCRdb's version includes in-frame clones alone and lacks a portion of them. The top ten clones hold less than 2.5% of a sample with more than 140,000 clones, about 91% of them seen once. Here the sequenced sample was peripheral blood, taken on day 0 of AZD1222 vaccination. The source of these receptors is an adult in good health.

CDR3 DNA: TGTGCCAGCAGTTTGGTGGGCTATCAGCCCCAGCATTTT. As protein: CASSLVGYQPQHF. The V call is TRBV12-3 or TRBV12-4, the J call TRBJ1-5; D call uncertain. CDR3 size: 13 residues. Trimming shortened V by 3 bases and J by 5 bases, and 8 bases separated the two germline ends.

The CDR3 DNA is TGTGCCAGCAGCTTAGGTCGGCGAAATGAGCAGTTCTTC. Its translation: CASSLGRRNEQFF. This chain uses TRBV7-2 with TRBJ2-1; D gene ambiguous. The CDR3 totals 13 residues. V was pared by 1 base and J by 7 bases, with 8 bases between. Per germline, CDR1 SGHTA and CDR2 FQGNSA.

The chain joins TRBV10-3 to TRBJ1-1; D call uncertain. Germline CDR1 ENHRY, CDR2 SYGVKD. V lost 6 bases, J lost 2 bases, and 4 bases lay in between. This CDR3 comprises 11 residues. Here the CDR3 DNA reads TGTGCCATCAGCGCTAACACTGAAGCTTTCTTT. Encoded protein: CAISANTEAFF.

The chain combines TRBV7-8 with TRBJ2-3; D is possibly TRBD1 or TRBD2 (5 bases each). Looked up from germline, CDR1 is SGHVS and CDR2 is FQNEAQ. V lost 5 bases and J 2 bases, leaving 8 bases between the germline ends. The CDR3 is 13 amino acids. Here the CDR3 DNA reads TGTGCCAGCAGCCGAGGGGTCACAGATACGCAGTATTTT. Protein product: CASSRGVTDTQYF.

The rearrangement joins TRBV7-2 to TRBJ2-3; no definite D call. Trimming left V 6 bases short and J 3 bases short, with 4 bases between. This CDR3 comprises 11 residues. Germline CDR1 and CDR2: SGHTA and FQGNSA. In DNA form, the CDR3 reads TGTGCCAGCAGGAATACAGATACGCAGTATTTT. Translating it yields CASRNTDTQYF.

The chain links TRBV9 to TRBJ2-7; perhaps TRBD1 as D (6 bases). Deletions cut 3 bases from V and 3 bases from J, with 13 bases between. This CDR3 is 14 amino acids long. Germline V gene sequence: CDR1 SGDLS, CDR2 YYNGEE. This chain's CDR3 is CASSADADSYEQYF. The CDR3 DNA follows: TGTGCCAGCAGCGCCGACGCGGACAGCTACGAGCAGTACTTC.

The V gene is TRBV18, the J gene TRBJ2-1; perhaps TRBD2 as D (5 bases). Trimming shortened V by 4 bases and J by 9 bases, and 13 bases separated the two germline ends. The CDR3 is 13 residues long. The germline gives CDR1 KGHSH, CDR2 LQKENI. The chain's CDR3 is CASSRKNGVEQFF. In DNA form, the CDR3 reads TGTGCCAGCTCACGAAAAAACGGGGTTGAGCAGTTCTTC.

This clone was recorded only once. This chain uses TRBV6-2 or TRBV6-3 with TRBJ2-7; 7 nucleotides match TRBD1. Germline V gene data show CDR1 as MNHEY and CDR2 as SVGEGT. V was pared by 4 bases and J by 3 bases, with 3 bases of the junction left unmatched. CDR3 length: 13 residues. As DNA, the CDR3 is TGTGCCAGCAGTTTCGACAGGGACTACGAGCAGTACTTC. Translation: CASSFDRDYEQYF.

This chain uses TRBV28 with TRBJ1-2; the D gene is possibly TRBD1 (5 bases). The CDR3 consists of 14 residues. V lost 3 bases, J lost 2 bases, and 10 bases lay in between. Germline assignment: CDR1 MDHEN and CDR2 SYDVKM. The CDR3 region is CASSLAGANYGYTF. The DNA for the CDR3 is TGTGCCAGCAGTTTGGCTGGGGCGAACTATGGCTACACCTTC.